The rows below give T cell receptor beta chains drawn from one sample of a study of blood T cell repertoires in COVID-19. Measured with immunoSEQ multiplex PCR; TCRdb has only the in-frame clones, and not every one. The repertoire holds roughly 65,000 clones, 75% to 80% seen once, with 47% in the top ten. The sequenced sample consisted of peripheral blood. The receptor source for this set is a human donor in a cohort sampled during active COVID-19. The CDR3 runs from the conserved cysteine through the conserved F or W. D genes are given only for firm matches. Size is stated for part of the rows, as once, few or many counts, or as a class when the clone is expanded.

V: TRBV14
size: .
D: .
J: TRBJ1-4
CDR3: CASSQIGGINEKLFF
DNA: TGTGCCAGCAGCCAGATCGGAGGGATTAATGAAAAACTGTTTTTT

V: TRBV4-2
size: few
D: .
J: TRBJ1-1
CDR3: CASSQETGKNTEAFF
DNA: TGTGCCAGCAGCCAAGAAACGGGTAAGAACACTGAAGCTTTCTTT

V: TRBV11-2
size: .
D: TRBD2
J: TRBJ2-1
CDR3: CASAWGTNNEQFF
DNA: TGTGCCAGCGCCTGGGGGACTAACAATGAGCAGTTCTTC

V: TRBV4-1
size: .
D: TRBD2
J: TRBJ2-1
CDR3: CASGKLGLAGVGEQFF
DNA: TGCGCCAGCGGAAAGCTTGGACTAGCGGGAGTAGGTGAGCAGTTCTTC

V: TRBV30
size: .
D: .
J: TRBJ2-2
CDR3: CAWKVGDSDTGELFF
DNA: TGTGCCTGGAAAGTAGGGGATTCGGACACCGGGGAGCTGTTTTTT

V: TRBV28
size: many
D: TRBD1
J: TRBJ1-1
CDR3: CASNSRDRGPDNTEAFF
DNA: TGTGCCAGCAATTCCCGGGACAGGGGGCCCGACAACACTGAAGCTTTCTTT

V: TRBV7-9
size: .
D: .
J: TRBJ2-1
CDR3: CASSPREEQFF
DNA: TGTGCCAGCAGCCCGCGCGAGGAGCAGTTCTTC

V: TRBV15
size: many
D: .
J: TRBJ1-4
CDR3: CATSRTPPTRSGANEKLFF
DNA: TGTGCCACCAGCAGAACCCCTCCGACAAGGTCGGGGGCTAATGAAAAACTGTTTTTT

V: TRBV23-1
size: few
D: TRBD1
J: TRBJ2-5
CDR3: CASSLPRQGSVETQYF
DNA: TGCGCCAGCAGTCTCCCCCGACAGGGGTCCGTAGAGACCCAGTACTTC

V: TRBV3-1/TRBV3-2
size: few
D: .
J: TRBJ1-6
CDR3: CASSQGRARGLHF
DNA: TGTGCCAGCAGCCAAGGCAGGGCACGTGGGCTCCACTTT

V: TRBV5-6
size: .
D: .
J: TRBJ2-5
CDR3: CASSLEAGQETQYF
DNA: TGTGCCAGCAGCTTGGAGGCAGGGCAAGAGACCCAGTACTTC

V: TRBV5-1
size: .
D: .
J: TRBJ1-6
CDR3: CASTGGLTDSPLHF
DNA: TGCGCCAGCACCGGAGGCTTAACGGATTCACCCCTCCACTTT

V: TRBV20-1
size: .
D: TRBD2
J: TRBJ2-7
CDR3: CSASTATSGTYEQYF
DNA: TGCAGTGCTAGTACGGCGACTAGCGGTACCTACGAGCAGTACTTC

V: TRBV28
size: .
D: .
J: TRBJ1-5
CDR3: CASTFQGLGQPQHF
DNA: TGTGCCAGCACCTTTCAAGGACTTGGACAGCCCCAGCATTTT

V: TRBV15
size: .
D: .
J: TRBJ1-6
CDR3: CATSPQGWSPLHF
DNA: TGTGCCACCAGCCCCCAGGGTTGGTCACCCCTCCACTTT

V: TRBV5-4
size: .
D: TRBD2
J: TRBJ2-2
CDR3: CASSKTSGGAGPGELFF
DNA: TGTGCCAGCAGCAAGACTAGCGGGGGGGCGGGCCCCGGGGAGCTGTTTTTT

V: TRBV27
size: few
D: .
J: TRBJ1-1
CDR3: CASSHGGIGPEAFF
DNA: TGTGCCAGCAGTCACGGAGGGATAGGGCCTGAAGCTTTCTTT

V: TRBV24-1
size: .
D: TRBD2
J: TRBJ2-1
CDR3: CATSALAGGNNEQFF
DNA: TGTGCCACCAGCGCTCTAGCGGGAGGAAATAATGAGCAGTTCTTC

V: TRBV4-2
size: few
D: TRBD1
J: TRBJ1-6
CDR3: CASSQANRGSGNSPLHF
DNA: TGTGCCAGCAGCCAAGCTAACAGGGGATCGGGCAATTCACCCCTCCACTTT